The clone carrying this TCR beta chain was counted many times. This sample is part of a study of neurological immune-mediated disorders. With 4 bases removed from V and 0 bases from J, the gap between germline ends came to 11 bases. Germline-derived CDR1 and CDR2 are SGHRS and YFSETQ. The CDR3 spans 15 residues. TCRdb re-called the 5' RACE reads through MiXCR, storing one row per CDR3 protein. The repertoire consists of 45,000 or so distinct CDR3 sequences, with approximately 3% occurring once and the leading ten covering about 15%. J is TRBJ1-3 and V is TRBV5-1; D is ambiguous. This sequence was found in a woman in her forties or fifties with multiple sclerosis. Sequenced: PBMCs. In DNA, the CDR3 is TGCGCCAGCAGCGACGGACGGGACTCTGGAAACACCATATATTTT. Its translation: CASSDGRDSGNTIYF.